This TCR beta chain was sequenced for a study of CD8 T cells in Susac syndrome. Study-wide findings and caveats: The study acknowledged a relatively small number of individuals in its TCR sequencing and HLA analysis.

Germline lookup yields CDR1 MGHRA and CDR2 YSYEKL. The CDR3 is 14 residues long. Trimming cost V 0 bases and J 4 bases, with 9 bases left between them. Regarding this clonotype: Its antigen is currently unknown.

Random hexamers were used to reverse transcribe an amount of about 0.45 to 1 ug RNA. Amplification of TCR beta CDR3 was carried out by immunoSEQ multiplex PCR, which covered 54 Vbeta and 13 Jbeta segments. TCRdb redid the calling of the immunoSEQ multiplex PCR reads with MiXCR, one entry per CDR3 protein. The data contain 190,000 or so distinct CDR3 sequences, more than 90% of them singletons. CD8+ and CD4+ T cells taken from blood had their TCR beta sequenced. TEMRA cells were FACS-enriched, while CD8+ and CD4+ T cells were negatively isolated. This clonotype originated in a human donor with multiple sclerosis. Sequenced sample: CD4+ T cells from PBMCs. This sequence joins TRBV4-1 and TRBJ1-2, with D hard to call. The CDR3 DNA follows: TGCGCCAGCAGCCAAGAAGGGCAGGTCTATGGCTACACCTTC. Amino acid sequence: CASSQEGQVYGYTF.